The rows below give T cell receptor beta chains drawn from one sample of a study of CD8 T cells in Susac syndrome. TCRdb passed the immunoSEQ multiplex PCR reads through MiXCR, listing each CDR3 protein once. The sample lists roughly 130,000 distinct CDR3 sequences; nearly 95% were seen once. Sequenced material: CD4+ T cells from PBMCs. The receptors were gathered from a human donor in good health. Both conserved end residues are part of each CDR3. The D gene is left open where the match is weak. Clone sizes are given selectively: once, few, many, or a class where the clone is expanded.

v_gene: TRBV7-9
d_gene: -
abundance: -
j_gene: TRBJ1-1
CDR3nt: TGTGCCAGCAGCGTCCGGTCCGAGGGGAACGCTGAAGCTTTCTTT
CDR3aa: CASSVRSEGNAEAFF

v_gene: TRBV23-1
d_gene: TRBD1
abundance: -
j_gene: TRBJ1-2
CDR3nt: TGCGCCAGCAGTCAATCGACAGGGGACTATGGCTACACCTTC
CDR3aa: CASSQSTGDYGYTF

v_gene: TRBV7-2
d_gene: -
abundance: -
j_gene: TRBJ2-1
CDR3nt: TGTGCCAGCAGCTCCTCCCCCCGGGACAATGAGCAGTTCTTC
CDR3aa: CASSSSPRDNEQFF

v_gene: TRBV29-1
d_gene: -
abundance: -
j_gene: TRBJ2-7
CDR3nt: TGCAGCGTGCGAACGGGTTACGAGCAGTACTTC
CDR3aa: CSVRTGYEQYF

v_gene: TRBV20-1
d_gene: TRBD2
abundance: -
j_gene: TRBJ2-7
CDR3nt: TGCAGTGCTCCTAGCGGGAGTCTCAACTACGAGCAGTACTTC
CDR3aa: CSAPSGSLNYEQYF

v_gene: TRBV2
d_gene: -
abundance: -
j_gene: TRBJ1-5
CDR3nt: TGTGCCAGCATAGGGGGGGAGACAGTTTATAGCAATCAGCCCCAGCATTTT
CDR3aa: CASIGGETVYSNQPQHF

v_gene: TRBV3-1
d_gene: TRBD2
abundance: -
j_gene: TRBJ2-5
CDR3nt: TGTGCCAGCAGCCAGGGGCTACGAGCGGGAAACAGGGAGACCCAGTACTTC
CDR3aa: CASSQGLRAGNRETQYF

v_gene: TRBV2
d_gene: -
abundance: -
j_gene: TRBJ1-1
CDR3nt: TGTGCCAGCAGATCCAGCCTCTCGAACACTGAAGCTTTCTTT
CDR3aa: CASRSSLSNTEAFF

v_gene: TRBV29-1
d_gene: -
abundance: -
j_gene: TRBJ2-7
CDR3nt: TGCAGCGTTGGTCAGTTCTCCTACGAGCAGTACTTC
CDR3aa: CSVGQFSYEQYF

v_gene: TRBV9
d_gene: TRBD2
abundance: -
j_gene: TRBJ2-1
CDR3nt: TGTGCCAGCAGCGTAGGGGCGGGAGCATACAATGAGCAGTTCTTC
CDR3aa: CASSVGAGAYNEQFF

v_gene: TRBV7-2
d_gene: -
abundance: -
j_gene: TRBJ2-7
CDR3nt: TGTGCCAGCAGCTTAGTCCGGACAGCCTACGAGCAGTACTTC
CDR3aa: CASSLVRTAYEQYF

v_gene: TRBV7-9
d_gene: -
abundance: once
j_gene: TRBJ2-7
CDR3nt: TGTGCCAGCGTACTTGCCCCCTTGGAGGAGCAGTACTTC
CDR3aa: CASVLAPLEEQYF

v_gene: TRBV15
d_gene: -
abundance: -
j_gene: TRBJ2-2
CDR3nt: TGTGCCACCAGCAGACTTTCGTGGGGGGCGAACACCGGGGAGCTGTTTTTT
CDR3aa: CATSRLSWGANTGELFF

v_gene: TRBV29-1
d_gene: TRBD2
abundance: -
j_gene: TRBJ2-1
CDR3nt: TGCAGCGTTTCAGTTACTGCCGGGACTAGCGGATCTAATGAGCAGTTCTTC
CDR3aa: CSVSVTAGTSGSNEQFF

v_gene: TRBV4-1
d_gene: TRBD2
abundance: -
j_gene: TRBJ2-1
CDR3nt: TGCGCCAGCAGCCGACCGGGACTAGCTGGTGAGCAGTTCTTC
CDR3aa: CASSRPGLAGEQFF

v_gene: TRBV27
d_gene: TRBD1
abundance: -
j_gene: TRBJ2-7
CDR3nt: TGTGCCAGCAGTTTACCCAAACAGGGGAAGCAGTACTTC
CDR3aa: CASSLPKQGKQYF

v_gene: TRBV9
d_gene: -
abundance: -
j_gene: TRBJ2-7
CDR3nt: TGTGCCAGCAGCCCCCGAGAAGCGGCTGCCCAGTACTTC
CDR3aa: CASSPREAAAQYF

v_gene: TRBV11-1
d_gene: -
abundance: once
j_gene: TRBJ2-7
CDR3nt: TGTGCCAGCAGCTTCGGGACTCCCAACACCTACGAGCAGTACTTC
CDR3aa: CASSFGTPNTYEQYF

v_gene: TRBV6-4
d_gene: -
abundance: once
j_gene: TRBJ2-7
CDR3nt: TGTGCCAGCAGTGCGTCAGGGAGGAGCGAGCAGTACTTC
CDR3aa: CASSASGRSEQYF

v_gene: TRBV29-1
d_gene: -
abundance: -
j_gene: TRBJ1-2
CDR3nt: TGCAGCACCCAAGGGGGGAATGGCTACACCTTC
CDR3aa: CSTQGGNGYTF

v_gene: TRBV20-1
d_gene: TRBD1
abundance: once
j_gene: TRBJ2-1
CDR3nt: TGCAGTGCTAGAGGCCTCCGGGACAGCTCCTACAATGAGCAGTTCTTC
CDR3aa: CSARGLRDSSYNEQFF

v_gene: TRBV29-1
d_gene: -
abundance: -
j_gene: TRBJ2-7
CDR3nt: TGCAGCGTTGAAGGGGTAGCGTCGTACGAGCAGTACTTC
CDR3aa: CSVEGVASYEQYF

v_gene: TRBV4-2
d_gene: TRBD2
abundance: -
j_gene: TRBJ2-3
CDR3nt: TGTGCCAGCAGCCTCCGTCAGGGCGGGGGGGAGGATACGCAGTATTTT
CDR3aa: CASSLRQGGGEDTQYF

v_gene: TRBV18
d_gene: -
abundance: few
j_gene: TRBJ2-2
CDR3nt: TGTGCCAGCTCAAGGGCCGGGGAGCTGTTTTTT
CDR3aa: CASSRAGELFF

v_gene: TRBV28
d_gene: -
abundance: -
j_gene: TRBJ2-7
CDR3nt: TGTGCCAGCACCAACCTATACGAGCAGTACTTC
CDR3aa: CASTNLYEQYF

v_gene: TRBV7-9
d_gene: TRBD2
abundance: -
j_gene: TRBJ2-1
CDR3nt: TGTGCCAGCAGCCCCGGGACTAGCGGGTTAGATGAGCAGTTCTTC
CDR3aa: CASSPGTSGLDEQFF

v_gene: TRBV5-1
d_gene: -
abundance: once
j_gene: TRBJ2-1
CDR3nt: TGCGCCAGCAGCTCGAGGGAGGTAGCTGCCTACAATGAGCAGTTCTTC
CDR3aa: CASSSREVAAYNEQFF

v_gene: TRBV12-3/TRBV12-4
d_gene: -
abundance: -
j_gene: TRBJ2-7
CDR3nt: TGTGCCAGCAGTTTATTAAGGGACTCCTACGAGCAGTACTTC
CDR3aa: CASSLLRDSYEQYF

v_gene: TRBV9
d_gene: TRBD1
abundance: -
j_gene: TRBJ1-3
CDR3nt: TGTGCCAGCAGCGTGACACAGGGGGCTGGAAACACCATATATTTT
CDR3aa: CASSVTQGAGNTIYF

v_gene: TRBV3-1
d_gene: -
abundance: -
j_gene: TRBJ2-7
CDR3nt: TGTGCCAGCAGCCCGGCCATCAATAGCTGGGGTTCACAATACGAGCAGTACTTC
CDR3aa: CASSPAINSWGSQYEQYF

v_gene: TRBV10-3
d_gene: -
abundance: -
j_gene: TRBJ1-5
CDR3nt: TGTGCCATCAGTGATTACCCAGGGTTTAGCAATCAGCCCCAGCATTTT
CDR3aa: CAISDYPGFSNQPQHF

v_gene: TRBV29-1
d_gene: -
abundance: once
j_gene: TRBJ1-1
CDR3nt: TGCAGCATTAGAATCCTCGACGGGAACACTGAAGCTTTCTTT
CDR3aa: CSIRILDGNTEAFF

v_gene: TRBV5-1
d_gene: -
abundance: -
j_gene: TRBJ2-1
CDR3nt: TGCGCCAGCAGCCCGGGGCAGGGCGGGATAGACGATGAGCAGTTCTTC
CDR3aa: CASSPGQGGIDDEQFF

v_gene: TRBV10-3
d_gene: -
abundance: -
j_gene: TRBJ2-7
CDR3nt: TGTGCCATCAGTGACACCTACGAGCAGTACTTC
CDR3aa: CAISDTYEQYF

v_gene: TRBV29-1
d_gene: -
abundance: -
j_gene: TRBJ1-2
CDR3nt: TGCAGCGTTGTAAGAGGAGACATTCAGTATGGCTACACCTTC
CDR3aa: CSVVRGDIQYGYTF

v_gene: TRBV6-2/TRBV6-3
d_gene: TRBD2
abundance: -
j_gene: TRBJ2-1
CDR3nt: TGTGCCAGCAGTCGAAGGGGCGGACTAGCGGGAAATGAGCAGTTCTTC
CDR3aa: CASSRRGGLAGNEQFF

v_gene: TRBV7-2
d_gene: -
abundance: -
j_gene: TRBJ2-7
CDR3nt: TGTGCCAGCAGCTTAACCTCCCAGGGGGGCGAGCAGTACTTC
CDR3aa: CASSLTSQGGEQYF

v_gene: TRBV3-1
d_gene: -
abundance: -
j_gene: TRBJ1-1
CDR3nt: TGTGCCAGCAGCCGAGGGGGGTTGAACACTGAAGCTTTCTTT
CDR3aa: CASSRGGLNTEAFF

v_gene: TRBV2
d_gene: TRBD1
abundance: -
j_gene: TRBJ1-5
CDR3nt: TGTGCCAGCAGCGGACCTGGACAGGGGGCAACGCCCCAGCATTTT
CDR3aa: CASSGPGQGATPQHF

v_gene: TRBV6-2/TRBV6-3
d_gene: -
abundance: -
j_gene: TRBJ2-6
CDR3nt: TGTGCCAGCAGCCGCAGGGACCCTGGGGCCAACGTCCTGACTTTC
CDR3aa: CASSRRDPGANVLTF